This TCR beta chain was sequenced in a study of blood T cell repertoires in COVID-19. Using immunoSEQ multiplex PCR, the repertoire was profiled, and TCRdb retains in-frame clones only, with some absent. The sample includes 60,000 to 85,000 clones, approximately 80% of them seen just once. The V end was cut by 5 bases, the J end by 6 bases, with 16 bases between. CDR3 length equals 14 residues. The V gene's germline CDR1 is SGHNT and CDR2 YENEEA. The sample was peripheral blood. This chain joins TRBV11-3 and TRBJ1-2, with a possible D match to TRBD1 (5 bases). The receptor was derived from a human donor in a cohort sampled during active COVID-19. The CDR3 loop is CASSVGPGYDGYTF. In DNA, the CDR3 is TGTGCCAGCAGCGTAGGTCCAGGGTACGATGGCTACACCTTC.